This T cell receptor beta chain was sequenced during a study of T-cell reconstitution after alpha-beta-depleted transplantation in children. CDR1 and CDR2 from the germline V gene are SGHAT and FQNNGV. This CDR3 spans 13 amino acids. V was clipped by 6 bases and J by 6 bases; unmatched bases: 4. Preparation of the TCRbeta library used unique molecular identifiers. Via MiXCR, TCRdb re-called the PCR reads, giving one row per CDR3 protein. The table lists about half a million distinct CDR3 sequences, roughly an eighth of them singletons. V is TRBV11-2 and J is TRBJ2-1; 8 bases line up with TRBD1. This clonotype originated in a human donor who donated a stem cell graft to a child with combined immunodeficiency. This sample comprised PBMCs from the stem cell graft donor, obtained from the stem cell graft. The DNA for the CDR3 is TGTGCCAGCAGGCAAGACAGGGGCAATGAGCAGTTCTTC. Its translation: CASRQDRGNEQFF.